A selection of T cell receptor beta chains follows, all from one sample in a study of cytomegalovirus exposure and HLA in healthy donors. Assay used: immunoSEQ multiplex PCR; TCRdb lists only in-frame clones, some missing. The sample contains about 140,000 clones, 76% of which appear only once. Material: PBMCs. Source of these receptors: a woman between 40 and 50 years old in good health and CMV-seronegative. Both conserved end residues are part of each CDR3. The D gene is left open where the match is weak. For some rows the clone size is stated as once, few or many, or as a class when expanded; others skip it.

CDR3: CASRRGEYNQPQHF
DNA: TGTGCCAGTAGGCGGGGGGAGTACAATCAGCCCCAGCATTTT
J: TRBJ1-5
D: NA
size: few
V: TRBV19

CDR3: CARGTGTNYGYTF
DNA: TGTGCCAGGGGGACAGGGACTAACTATGGCTACACCTTC
J: TRBJ1-2
D: TRBD1
size: NA
V: TRBV6-1

CDR3: CASSSGLAGAQETQYF
DNA: TGTGCCAGCAGCTCCGGACTAGCGGGGGCGCAAGAGACCCAGTACTTC
J: TRBJ2-5
D: TRBD2
size: NA
V: TRBV7-7

CDR3: CAWSATGTGGSEAFF
DNA: TGTGCCTGGAGTGCAACCGGGACAGGGGGCTCTGAAGCTTTCTTT
J: TRBJ1-1
D: TRBD1
size: NA
V: TRBV30

CDR3: CASTLDSQNTEAFF
DNA: TGCGCCAGCACCCTCGACAGCCAGAACACTGAAGCTTTCTTT
J: TRBJ1-1
D: NA
size: NA
V: TRBV5-1

CDR3: CASSLADRAKVNTEAFF
DNA: TGTGCCAGCAGCTTGGCCGACAGGGCGAAGGTGAACACTGAAGCTTTCTTT
J: TRBJ1-1
D: TRBD1
size: NA
V: TRBV5-4

CDR3: CASSLNAGNTEAFF
DNA: TGTGCCAGCAGCTTAAATGCGGGGAACACTGAAGCTTTCTTT
J: TRBJ1-1
D: NA
size: NA
V: TRBV7-9

CDR3: CASSEYGAGATEAFF
DNA: TGTGCCAGCAGTGAATACGGCGCGGGGGCCACTGAAGCTTTCTTT
J: TRBJ1-1
D: NA
size: NA
V: TRBV25-1

CDR3: CASIHGASGAYEQYF
DNA: TGTGCCAGCATCCATGGGGCTAGCGGAGCCTACGAGCAGTACTTC
J: TRBJ2-7
D: TRBD2
size: few
V: TRBV6-1

CDR3: CASSSTEIYGYTF
DNA: TGTGCCAGCAGCTCGACAGAAATCTATGGCTACACCTTC
J: TRBJ1-2
D: NA
size: NA
V: TRBV7-9

CDR3: CASSPPGGRANTGELFF
DNA: TGTGCCAGTAGTCCCCCCGGGGGTAGGGCCAACACCGGGGAGCTGTTTTTT
J: TRBJ2-2
D: NA
size: NA
V: TRBV19

CDR3: CSSSSGLGDPGDEQYF
DNA: TGTTCCAGCAGCTCGGGACTAGGCGACCCTGGGGACGAGCAGTACTTC
J: TRBJ2-7
D: TRBD2
size: few
V: TRBV7-9

CDR3: CASSDGVNTEAFF
DNA: TGTGCCAGCAGTGACGGGGTCAACACTGAAGCTTTCTTT
J: TRBJ1-1
D: NA
size: few
V: TRBV6-5

CDR3: CAWSPWGLETQYF
DNA: TGTGCCTGGAGCCCGTGGGGGCTGGAGACCCAGTACTTC
J: TRBJ2-5
D: NA
size: NA
V: TRBV30

CDR3: CASSLRQGGEQYF
DNA: TGTGCCAGCAGCTTACGACAGGGTGGCGAGCAGTACTTC
J: TRBJ2-7
D: TRBD1
size: NA
V: TRBV7-6

CDR3: CAWGPGQLGEKLFF
DNA: TGTGCCTGGGGCCCGGGACAGTTGGGGGAAAAACTGTTTTTT
J: TRBJ1-4
D: TRBD1
size: NA
V: TRBV30

CDR3: CASRRGQNQPQHF
DNA: TGTGCCAGCAGGAGGGGGCAAAATCAGCCCCAGCATTTT
J: TRBJ1-5
D: TRBD1
size: NA
V: TRBV7-9

CDR3: CSASWNTEAFF
DNA: TGCAGTGCTAGCTGGAACACTGAAGCTTTCTTT
J: TRBJ1-1
D: NA
size: NA
V: TRBV20-1

CDR3: CASSLRGMGTDTQYF
DNA: TGTGCCAGCAGCTTAAGGGGCATGGGCACAGATACGCAGTATTTT
J: TRBJ2-3
D: NA
size: NA
V: TRBV7-2

CDR3: CASSPTQGVGYTF
DNA: TGTGCCAGCAGTCCCACGCAGGGGGTCGGCTACACCTTC
J: TRBJ1-2
D: TRBD1
size: few
V: TRBV27

CDR3: CASSPAGQLAGTRGGEQYF
DNA: TGCGCCAGCAGCCCCGCCGGGCAACTAGCGGGGACGAGAGGGGGAGAGCAGTACTTC
J: TRBJ2-7
D: TRBD2
size: NA
V: TRBV5-1

CDR3: CASSFGRDAFF
DNA: TGTGCCAGCAGCTTCGGCAGGGATGCTTTCTTT
J: TRBJ1-1
D: NA
size: NA
V: TRBV7-2

CDR3: CASTLAGTYEQYF
DNA: TGCGCCAGCACCCTGGCGGGGACCTACGAGCAGTACTTC
J: TRBJ2-7
D: NA
size: NA
V: TRBV5-1

CDR3: CAWRATNLAKNIQYF
DNA: TGTGCCTGGAGAGCCACCAATCTAGCCAAAAACATTCAGTACTTC
J: TRBJ2-4
D: NA
size: NA
V: TRBV30

CDR3: CASTNTGGGDTEAFF
DNA: TGTGCCAGCACCAACACGGGGGGCGGGGACACTGAAGCTTTCTTT
J: TRBJ1-1
D: NA
size: NA
V: TRBV28

CDR3: CSVRQEWGNTIYF
DNA: TGCAGCGTTCGACAGGAGTGGGGAAACACCATATATTTT
J: TRBJ1-3
D: NA
size: NA
V: TRBV29-1

CDR3: CSSSLVVEGEKLFF
DNA: TGTTCCAGCAGCTTAGTGGTGGAGGGGGAAAAACTGTTTTTT
J: TRBJ1-4
D: NA
size: NA
V: TRBV7-9

CDR3: CSSSPTGGNGYTF
DNA: TGTTCCAGCAGCCCGACAGGGGGGAATGGCTACACCTTC
J: TRBJ1-2
D: TRBD1
size: NA
V: TRBV7-9

CDR3: CASNFGTGQSPLHF
DNA: TGTGCCAGCAACTTCGGGACAGGGCAGTCACCCCTCCACTTT
J: TRBJ1-6
D: TRBD1
size: NA
V: TRBV5-8

CDR3: CASSISRAYEQYF
DNA: TGTGCCAGTAGTATCTCAAGAGCCTACGAGCAGTACTTC
J: TRBJ2-7
D: NA
size: NA
V: TRBV19

CDR3: CASRRTSGGAFRHQETQYF
DNA: TGTGCCAGCAGGAGAACTAGCGGGGGGGCCTTTCGGCACCAAGAGACCCAGTACTTC
J: TRBJ2-5
D: TRBD2
size: NA
V: TRBV2

CDR3: CASSIGRGEDGYTF
DNA: TGTGCCAGTAGTATCGGCAGGGGAGAGGATGGCTACACCTTC
J: TRBJ1-2
D: NA
size: NA
V: TRBV19

CDR3: CASSPMGGRGQYF
DNA: TGTGCCAGCAGCCCTATGGGGGGACGAGGGCAGTACTTC
J: TRBJ2-7
D: NA
size: NA
V: TRBV25-1

CDR3: CASRVAGGPERIRIF
DNA: TGTGCCAGCAGGGTAGCGGGAGGGCCAGAGAGGATCAGAATCTTC
J: TRBJ2-1
D: TRBD2
size: NA
V: TRBV5-4

CDR3: CASSEAGAHEQYF
DNA: TGTGCCAGCAGCGAGGCGGGGGCCCACGAGCAGTACTTC
J: TRBJ2-7
D: NA
size: once
V: TRBV7-7

CDR3: CAWSMGPSSYNEQFF
DNA: TGTGCCTGGAGTATGGGCCCAAGCTCCTACAATGAGCAGTTCTTC
J: TRBJ2-1
D: NA
size: NA
V: TRBV30

CDR3: CASSARQAGGEKLFF
DNA: TGTGCCAGTAGTGCCCGACAGGCGGGGGGTGAAAAACTGTTTTTT
J: TRBJ1-4
D: NA
size: NA
V: TRBV19

CDR3: CASGSRDRLTEAFF
DNA: TGTGCTAGTGGTTCACGGGACAGGCTCACTGAAGCTTTCTTT
J: TRBJ1-1
D: TRBD1
size: NA
V: TRBV12-5

CDR3: CASTIGQSGDTQYF
DNA: TGTGCCAGCACCATCGGACAGTCCGGAGATACGCAGTATTTT
J: TRBJ2-3
D: NA
size: NA
V: TRBV11-2